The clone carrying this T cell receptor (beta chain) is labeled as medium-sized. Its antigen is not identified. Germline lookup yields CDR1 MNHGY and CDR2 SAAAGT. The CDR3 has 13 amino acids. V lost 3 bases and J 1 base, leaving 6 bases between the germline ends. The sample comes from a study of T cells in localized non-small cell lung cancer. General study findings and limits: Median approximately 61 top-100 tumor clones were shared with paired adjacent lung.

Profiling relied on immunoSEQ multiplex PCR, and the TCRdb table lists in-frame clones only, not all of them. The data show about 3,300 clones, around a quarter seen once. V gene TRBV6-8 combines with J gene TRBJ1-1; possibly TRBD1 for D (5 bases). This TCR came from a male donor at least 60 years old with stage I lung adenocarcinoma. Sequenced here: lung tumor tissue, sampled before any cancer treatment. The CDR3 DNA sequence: TGTGCCAGCAGTTATGGGGGGAACACTGAAGCTTTCTTT. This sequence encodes CASSYGGNTEAFF.